This is a list of T cell receptor beta chains from one sample in a study of cytotoxic CD8 clonotypes in ibrutinib-treated CLL. Only in-frame clones appear in the TCRdb table, and some are missing; sequencing was by immunoSEQ multiplex PCR. The table has about 300,000 clones, over 55% seen once. The sample was PBMCs, taken after 36 months of ibrutinib treatment. The receptors here all came from a human donor with chronic lymphocytic leukemia. CDR3s include the opening cysteine and the closing phenylalanine or tryptophan.

>TRBV10-3|16|TRBJ2-7
CAISVFPSGSNYEQYF
>TRBV7-3|14|TRBJ2-1
CASSLAGAYNEQFF
>TRBV28|14|TRBJ1-2
CASSFVTRNYGYTF
>TRBV20-1|11|TRBJ1-1
CSAKGDTEAFF
>TRBV7-9|13|TRBJ2-7
CASSAHGLGEQYF
>TRBV6-4|13|TRBJ1-5
CASSREGDQPQHF
>TRBV27|17|TRBJ2-7
CASSPSRLAGGSYEQYF
>TRBV7-9|15|TRBJ1-4
CASSLKSQVDEKLFF
>TRBV11-2|16|TRBJ2-7
CASSFGQGTGSYEQYF
>TRBV5-6|15|TRBJ2-5
CASSPGIIGRETQYF
>TRBV7-6|14|TRBJ1-1
CASSLADRNTEAFF
>TRBV29-1|13|TRBJ2-2
CSFRDRNTGELFF
>TRBV11-2|14|TRBJ2-1
CASSGRVLFNEQFF
>TRBV28|18|TRBJ2-5
CASSLGPRTSGSMETQYF
>TRBV29-1|16|TRBJ2-1
CSVDGAGKSDSPRKFF
>TRBV28|15|TRBJ1-5
CASSLEGYSNQPQHF
>TRBV28|14|TRBJ2-7
CASSLVGATYEQYF
>TRBV5-4|19|TRBJ1-3
CASSLGPSGTTRSGNTIYF
>TRBV21-1|15|TRBJ2-3
CASSKVDTGADTQYF
>TRBV6-1|15|TRBJ2-7
CASTAYGRSSYEQYF
>TRBV4-3|15|TRBJ2-7
CASSQESHSSYEQYF
>TRBV11-2|13|TRBJ2-2
CASSLASPGELFF
>TRBV23-1|14|TRBJ2-7
CASSRTRDGGEQYF
>TRBV4-1|18|TRBJ2-5
CASSQDGPRVFGGETQYF
>TRBV6-5|15|TRBJ1-5
CASSLAGTSNAPQHF
>TRBV28|15|TRBJ2-1
CASSDDRGLYNEQFF
>TRBV11-3|15|TRBJ2-7
CASSLRHGTNYEQYF
>TRBV5-6|15|TRBJ2-3
CASSLLLAGSDTQYF
>TRBV5-1|14|TRBJ2-1
CASSSLAGDNEQFF
>TRBV2|13|TRBJ2-7
CASRLDTGYEQYF
>TRBV5-6|16|TRBJ2-5
CASSLLVLAGEETQYF
>TRBV27|13|TRBJ2-7
CASRTSGLYEQYF
>TRBV11-2|14|TRBJ1-2
CASSSYPLGYGYTF